One and the same sample provided the 13 T cell receptor beta chains below, sequenced in a study of control samples from healthy donors and cancer patients. Repertoires were generated with immunoSEQ multiplex PCR, while TCRdb's copy carries only in-frame clones and drops some. In the table there are approximately 28,000 clones, 91% of which are singletons. Sequenced: PBMCs. The origin of the receptors is a man between 50 and 59 years old with lung cancer.

In DNA, the CDR3 is TGTGCCAGCAGCCCAGGACAGGGAAGTGAAAAACTGTTTTTT. Protein sequence: CASSPGQGSEKLFF. The chain recombines TRBV7-9 with TRBJ1-4; the match to TRBD1 covers 8 bases. The V segment lost 5 bases and the J segment 7 bases; nucleotides outside the gene matches: 6. Per germline, CDR1 SEHNR and CDR2 FQNEAQ (reference sequence). The CDR3 covers 14 residues.

The chain employs TRBV10-1 and TRBJ2-1; 7 positions match TRBD2. The CDR3 is 13 amino acids. Germline CDR1 is WNHNN and CDR2 is SYGVQD (reference sequence). The V segment lost 4 bases and the J segment 5 bases; nucleotides outside the gene matches: 2. Here the CDR3 reads CASSGGGNNEQFF. The CDR3 DNA reads as TGCGCCAGCAGTGGGGGGGGAAACAATGAGCAGTTCTTC.

This clone was seen just once. V usage is TRBV9 and J usage is TRBJ1-3, with D unresolved. The CDR3 contains 16 residues. Germline CDR1 SGDLS, CDR2 YYNGEE. V dropped 2 bases and J dropped 0 bases, with 12 bases sitting between them. The CDR3, as DNA: TGTGCCAGCAGCGTGGAGGACTTCGACTCTGGAAACACCATATATTTT. Amino acid sequence: CASSVEDFDSGNTIYF.

The CDR3, as DNA: TGTGCCAGCAGCCCCGACAGGGAATACGGCTACGAGCAGTACTTC. The encoded protein is CASSPDREYGYEQYF. The V gene is TRBV7-2, the J gene TRBJ2-7; 7 bases match TRBD1. Per germline, CDR1 SGHTA and CDR2 FQGNSA. This CDR3 is built from 15 residues. V trimming: 5 bases; J trimming: 3 bases; junction bases outside the gene matches: 10.

V is TRBV19 and J is TRBJ2-6, with 10 bases aligning to TRBD1. There are 16 residues in the CDR3. J was trimmed by 2 bases and V by 9 bases; bases with no gene match: 7. Germline CDR1 LNHDA, CDR2 SQIVND (reference sequence). The CDR3 DNA is TGTGCCAGCAGACAGGGGGCCTTTCCTGGGGCCAACGTCCTGACTTTC. Its translation: CASRQGAFPGANVLTF.

In this sample, this clone turned up once. The J gene is TRBJ1-1, the V gene TRBV5-8; TRBD1 might be the D (6 bases). This CDR3 is 17 amino acids long. Per the germline V gene, CDR1 is SGHTS and CDR2 is YDEGEE. Trimming cost V 0 bases and J 1 base, with 16 bases left between them. The CDR3 reads CASSLGSGDIGNTEAFF. The CDR3 DNA reads TGTGCCAGCAGCTTGGGCTCAGGGGATATAGGGAACACTGAAGCTTTCTTT.

The rearrangement links TRBV3-1 (or the pseudogene TRBV3-2) to TRBJ1-6, with no clear D. The CDR3 has 13 amino acids. CDR1 LGHDT and CDR2 YNNKEL come from the germline V gene (reference sequence). Between the trimmed V and J ends, which lost 4 bases and 11 bases, there was a span of 12 bases. CDR3 sequence reads: CASSPSEEAPLHF. CDR3 sequence (DNA): TGTGCCAGCAGCCCTTCAGAAGAGGCACCCCTCCACTTT.

V gene TRBV7-2 combines with J gene TRBJ2-7, with D maybe TRBD2 (6 bases). The CDR3 has 16 residues. Looked up from germline, CDR1 is SGHTA and CDR2 is FQGNSA. V was pared by 5 bases and J by 0 bases, with 17 bases between. The CDR3 region is CASSPSWGVVSYEQYF. CDR3 sequence (DNA): TGTGCCAGCAGCCCAAGTTGGGGGGTCGTCTCCTACGAGCAGTACTTC.

The chain employs TRBV29-1 and TRBJ2-7; 8 nucleotides line up with TRBD1. The junction had 6 bases not matched to a gene; V was cut back by 5 bases and J by 6 bases. This CDR3 region has 12 residues. CDR1 and CDR2 (germline): SQVTM, ANQGSEA. CDR3 nucleotides: TGCAGCGTTACCAGGGACAGGCCCGAGCAGTACTTC. Amino acids: CSVTRDRPEQYF.

Only one count was recorded for this clone. This rearrangement joins TRBV5-1 to TRBJ1-2; D unresolved. V shed 1 base and J shed 6 bases, with 16 bases lying between them. Germline V gives CDR1 SGHRS, CDR2 YFSETQ. The CDR3 covers 15 residues. Here the CDR3 reads CASSLLGFVGDGYTF. Here the CDR3 DNA reads TGCGCCAGCAGCTTGTTGGGGTTCGTTGGGGATGGCTACACCTTC.

This chain uses TRBV28 with TRBJ2-4, with D perhaps matching TRBD1 (5 bases). V lost 5 bases, J lost 9 bases, and 14 bases lay in between. Germline V gene data show CDR1 as MDHEN and CDR2 as SYDVKM. This CDR3 comprises 13 residues. The CDR3 loop is CASSLLGRGIQYF. The CDR3 region has the DNA TGTGCCAGCAGTCTCCTAGGTAGGGGCATTCAGTACTTC.

The rearrangement joins TRBV3-1 (or the pseudogene TRBV3-2) to TRBJ2-2; possibly TRBD2 for D (7 bases). The CDR3 is 18 amino acids. Trimming left V 7 bases short and J 2 bases short, with 23 bases between. Looked up from germline, CDR1 is LGHDT and CDR2 is YNNKEL (reference sequence). Here the CDR3 reads CASNKGGYRDRNTGELFF. The CDR3 coding sequence is TGTGCCAGCAACAAGGGGGGGTACCGGGATAGAAACACCGGGGAGCTGTTTTTT.

CDR3 residues: CASSLMSYEQYF. The CDR3 DNA reads as TGTGCCAGCAGTTTAATGTCCTACGAGCAGTACTTC. The chain joins TRBV28 to TRBJ2-7, with D uncertain. The CDR3 is 12 residues long. Germline V gene sequence: CDR1 MDHEN, CDR2 SYDVKM. The V and J ends lost 2 bases and 1 base respectively, with 3 bases between them.